Listed below are T cell receptor beta chains from one sample, sequenced in a study of blood T cell repertoires in COVID-19. The data were produced by immunoSEQ multiplex PCR, yet TCRdb's version contains in-frame clones alone and is incomplete. The sample holds 150,000 to 200,000 clones; around 81% are singletons and the top ten take 2.6%. The specimen was peripheral blood. The receptors originated from a human donor with acute or convalescent COVID-19. The donor label of this sample is uncertain. CDR3s include the opening cysteine and the closing phenylalanine or tryptophan. D genes are given only for firm matches.

j_call	v_call	cdr3_length	d_call	cdr3_aa
TRBJ2-7	TRBV5-1	16	NA	CASSLAGGAPSYEQYF
TRBJ1-2	TRBV7-2	14	NA	CASSLARQGGGYTF
TRBJ2-7	TRBV19	15	NA	CASSMAWGPLYEQYF
TRBJ1-4	TRBV5-6	15	NA	CASSYLQAGNEKLFF
TRBJ2-2	TRBV5-4	17	TRBD2	CASSSPGLAGVTGELFF
TRBJ2-2	TRBV4-2	17	TRBD1	CASSQDTGTGAPGELFF
TRBJ2-7	TRBV5-1	16	NA	CASSLGFSSVSYEQYF
TRBJ2-5	TRBV28	14	TRBD1	CASSDRGPQETQYF
TRBJ2-1	TRBV15	15	TRBD1	CATTRGQGTYNEQFF
TRBJ2-7	TRBV2	12	NA	CASSEQGYEQYF
TRBJ1-5	TRBV5-5	14	TRBD1	CASSFSQGDQPQHF
TRBJ2-1	TRBV7-2	15	TRBD2	CASSFSSGVYNEQFF
TRBJ1-5	TRBV19	15	NA	CASSAPDRLNQPQHF
TRBJ2-6	TRBV7-9	17	TRBD2	CASSYPLAGAGANVLTF
TRBJ2-1	TRBV11-3	15	TRBD2	CASSGSGGSYNEQFF
TRBJ1-2	TRBV30	11	TRBD1	CAWLKDRRHSF
TRBJ2-4	TRBV5-4	14	NA	CASSLEAGKNIQYF
TRBJ2-5	TRBV7-2	15	NA	CASSLASTNQETQYF
TRBJ1-4	TRBV4-1	14	NA	CASTLDRREEKLFF
TRBJ2-5	TRBV7-2	19	TRBD2	CASSLAWVPGLAGGETQYF
TRBJ2-2	TRBV10-3	16	NA	CAISEASGPNTGELFF
TRBJ1-2	TRBV3-1/TRBV3-2	17	TRBD1	CASSLIRTGGEGYGYTF
TRBJ2-7	TRBV9	15	TRBD1	CASSPHADRVYEQYF
TRBJ2-1	TRBV6-6	15	TRBD1	CASSLDRGPGNEQFF
TRBJ2-2	TRBV7-3	16	TRBD1	CASSSLQGAGAGELFF
TRBJ2-7	TRBV5-4	15	NA	CASSFGGPLGVEQYF
TRBJ1-4	TRBV3-1/TRBV3-2	15	TRBD1	CASSPRDSSGEKLFF
TRBJ2-3	TRBV6-4	14	NA	CASSETLYTDTQYF
TRBJ1-5	TRBV19	13	NA	CATGTELNQPQHF
TRBJ1-5	TRBV19	14	NA	CASSIPTGRKPQHF
TRBJ2-7	TRBV18	14	NA	CASSLGQVYYEQYF
TRBJ1-5	TRBV3-1/TRBV3-2	13	NA	CASSQTGRQPQHF
TRBJ2-7	TRBV23-1	16	NA	CASSQSSGTLRYEQYF
TRBJ1-2	TRBV4-1	16	NA	CASSQEAGRLNYGYTF
TRBJ2-2	TRBV5-6	15	TRBD2	CASSLGLAGAGELFF
TRBJ2-1	TRBV2	14	TRBD2	CASRGTSGVNEQFF
TRBJ1-1	TRBV19	16	NA	CASSIESDRSNTEAFF
TRBJ2-5	TRBV5-1	16	NA	CASSTLQGSGQETQYF
TRBJ2-5	TRBV6-5	13	TRBD1	CASRRTGRETQYF
TRBJ2-2	TRBV5-1	16	TRBD1	CASSPPGQGAPGELFF
TRBJ2-7	TRBV9	19	TRBD2	CASSAHSSTGGSKRNEQYF
TRBJ2-5	TRBV9	16	NA	CASSVASGLYQETQYF
TRBJ2-2	TRBV30	15	TRBD2	CAWRATSGGTGELFF
TRBJ2-7	TRBV10-3	12	NA	CAIGQGGYEQYF
TRBJ1-2	TRBV14	16	NA	CASSQGDRSWSNGYTF
TRBJ1-6	TRBV10-3	12	NA	CAIRADNSPLHF
TRBJ1-2	TRBV6-5	14	TRBD1	CASSYGQGSYGYTF
TRBJ2-7	TRBV9	14	NA	CASSVAGSPGEQYF
TRBJ1-2	TRBV20-1	11	NA	CSGGGTYGYTF
TRBJ2-7	TRBV25-1	12	NA	CASSGSSYEQYF
TRBJ2-2	TRBV6-2/TRBV6-3	16	NA	CASSRPAQGNPGELFF
TRBJ1-6	TRBV5-6	15	NA	CASRKVGRPNSPLHF
TRBJ2-5	TRBV7-7	12	NA	CASSVEGETQYF
TRBJ1-2	TRBV5-4	16	TRBD1	CASSQGQGVANYGYTF
TRBJ1-4	TRBV19	16	TRBD1	CASSDRGRRANEKLFF
TRBJ1-1	TRBV28	15	NA	CASSPPGQRDAEAFF